Listed below are T cell receptor beta chains from one sample, sequenced in a study of T-cell memory formation after mild COVID-19. TCRdb reprocessed the 5' RACE reads via MiXCR and lists one record per CDR3 protein. The sample consists of approximately 490,000 distinct CDR3 sequences, roughly 22% of them appearing once. Material: PBMCs or a T cell subset sorted from them (not recorded which). These receptors were taken from an adult woman who had mild COVID-19 (a few samples of this study predate the infection). Cell type and time point are not known. Both conserved end residues are part of each CDR3. The order of the fields is D gene, V gene, clone size, J gene, CDR3 DNA, CDR3 protein. A D gene is named only where the DNA matches it firmly. Not all rows give a size; the values are once, few, many and, for expanded clones, a class.

>.|TRBV29-1|.|TRBJ2-3
TGCAGCGTTGAAAGACAGATAACAGATACGCAGTATTTT
CSVERQITDTQYF
>.|TRBV10-2|.|TRBJ1-1
TGCGCCAGCAGTGGAGAAGAGAAGGGTTTACCTCAAGCTTTCTTT
CASSGEEKGLPQAFF
>.|TRBV19|.|TRBJ1-5
TGTGCCAGTAGTATGGCACAGAGCAATCAGCCCCAGCATTTT
CASSMAQSNQPQHF
>TRBD2|TRBV7-6|few|TRBJ2-1
TGTGCCAGCAGCCCCTCTCGGACTAGTTCCCACAATGAGCAGTTCTTC
CASSPSRTSSHNEQFF
>.|TRBV11-3|.|TRBJ2-7
TGTGCCAGCAGCTTAGATGCCCGACCCCCAGGCTCCTACGAGCAGTACTTC
CASSLDARPPGSYEQYF
>TRBD2|TRBV11-2|many|TRBJ2-1
TGTGCCAGCAGCTTACCCCCTAGCGGGAGGTACAATGAGCAGTTCTTC
CASSLPPSGRYNEQFF
>.|TRBV24-1|.|TRBJ2-1
TGTGCCACCAGTGATTTTAGTACAGGGTTGGACAATGAGCAGTTCTTC
CATSDFSTGLDNEQFF
>.|TRBV3-1|.|TRBJ1-1
TGTGCCAGCAGCCGGATCGTAGGGGACTTGGGCACTGAAGCTTTCTTT
CASSRIVGDLGTEAFF
>.|TRBV29-1|.|TRBJ2-3
TGCAGCGTGGGGGGGACAGTCACAGATACGCAGTATTTT
CSVGGTVTDTQYF
>.|TRBV20-1|.|TRBJ2-1
TGCAGTGTCCCCGGGGCAGGGCGCAATGAGCAGTTCTTC
CSVPGAGRNEQFF
>.|TRBV20-1|few|TRBJ2-3
TGCAGTGCTACCAGGGCAGATACGCAGTATTTT
CSATRADTQYF
>.|TRBV6-6|few|TRBJ1-2
TGTGCCAGCAGGGACGGAGCTTATGGCTACACCTTC
CASRDGAYGYTF
>.|TRBV6-5|.|TRBJ1-2
TGTGCCAGCAGGCAACGGAGGTTCTATGGCTACACCTTC
CASRQRRFYGYTF
>.|TRBV19|.|TRBJ2-7
TGTGCCAGTAGTATAGATCAAGGTTACGAGCAGTACTTC
CASSIDQGYEQYF
>TRBD2|TRBV7-7|.|TRBJ2-3
TGTGCCAGCATCCCTGCCGGGGGGGGCGTTATCACAGATACGCAGTATTTT
CASIPAGGGVITDTQYF
>.|TRBV5-1|once|TRBJ1-3
TGCGCCAGCAGCTTGGAGGGGGTTAGCTCTGGAAACACCATATATTTT
CASSLEGVSSGNTIYF
>TRBD1|TRBV5-6|few|TRBJ2-3
TGTGCCAGCAGCTTACCCGGGACAGCTAGCACAGATACGCAGTATTTT
CASSLPGTASTDTQYF
>TRBD2|TRBV30|few|TRBJ2-2
TGTGCCTGGAGCCACTTACTAGCGGGAGACACCGGGGAGCTGTTTTTT
CAWSHLLAGDTGELFF
>TRBD2|TRBV7-2|.|TRBJ2-6
TGTGCCAGCACCCTACGTCCTAGCGGTGGGGCCAACGTCCTGACTTTC
CASTLRPSGGANVLTF
>.|TRBV7-8|few|TRBJ2-7
TGTGCCAGCAGCCAAACCAGAACTCCCTCCTACGAGCAGTACTTC
CASSQTRTPSYEQYF
>TRBD1|TRBV5-1|.|TRBJ2-5
TGCGCCAGCAGCGGGGGGACAGGGGAACAAGAGACCCAGTACTTC
CASSGGTGEQETQYF
>.|TRBV16|.|TRBJ1-4
TGTGCCAGCAGCTTCGCAGGGATGAATGAAAAACTGTTTTTT
CASSFAGMNEKLFF
>.|TRBV18|many|TRBJ2-1
TGTGCCAGCTCACCAGTTAGCTACAATGAGCAGTTCTTC
CASSPVSYNEQFF
>TRBD1|TRBV11-1|few|TRBJ2-3
TGTGCCAGCAGCTGGACAGGGGGTCGAGCAGATACGCAGTATTTT
CASSWTGGRADTQYF
>TRBD2|TRBV7-6|.|TRBJ2-1
TGTGCCAGCAGCTTTAGCGGGAGCGACAATGAGCAGTTCTTC
CASSFSGSDNEQFF
>.|TRBV5-1|many|TRBJ2-1
TGCGCCAGCAGCTTGGACAAGGTTGGCAGCAATGAGCAGTTCTTC
CASSLDKVGSNEQFF
>TRBD2|TRBV11-3|.|TRBJ2-7
TGTGCCAGCAGCTCCCCCGGAAGGGGCGGGAGGTCTTACGAGCAGTACTTC
CASSSPGRGGRSYEQYF
>.|TRBV10-3|few|TRBJ1-1
TGTGCCATCAGTGACAGGGCGGGCGGATTGGACACTGAAGCTTTCTTT
CAISDRAGGLDTEAFF
>.|TRBV7-9|few|TRBJ2-5
TGTGCCAGCAGCTTAACGTCGTCGCCCGGAGAGACCCAGTACTTC
CASSLTSSPGETQYF
>.|TRBV10-3|many|TRBJ1-1
TGTGCCATCAGTGAAGCGGGGTTCACTGAAGCTTTCTTT
CAISEAGFTEAFF
>TRBD2|TRBV11-2|few|TRBJ2-5
TGTGCCAGCAGCTTAGGCCAACTAGCGGGGGTTGAGACCCAGTACTTC
CASSLGQLAGVETQYF
>.|TRBV7-9|many|TRBJ2-1
TGTGCCAGCAGCTTAGCATTGGCGTCAGCCTACAATGAGCAGTTCTTC
CASSLALASAYNEQFF
>.|TRBV7-2|.|TRBJ2-1
TGTGCCAGCAGCTTAGCGCAGGGGGGGAATGAGCAGTTCTTC
CASSLAQGGNEQFF
>.|TRBV2|.|TRBJ1-1
TGTGCCAGCAGGCCAAGCCACACTGAAGCTTTCTTT
CASRPSHTEAFF
>TRBD2|TRBV7-2|.|TRBJ2-7
TGTGCCAGCAGCTTTGGTGGACTTGCGGGAGGGGACGAGCAGTACTTC
CASSFGGLAGGDEQYF
>TRBD2|TRBV3-1|few|TRBJ2-7
TGTGCCAGCAGCCCACGAGGACTAGCGGGGGCCTACGAGCAGTACTTC
CASSPRGLAGAYEQYF
>.|TRBV7-9|few|TRBJ2-7
TGTGCCAGCAGCTCTTACGGGGCCTACGAGCAGTACTTC
CASSSYGAYEQYF
>TRBD1|TRBV5-6|few|TRBJ1-4
TGTGCCAGCAGCTTGCCCGGGACAGGGGGCGCGGATGAAAAACTGTTTTTT
CASSLPGTGGADEKLFF
>.|TRBV7-9|.|TRBJ1-3
TGTGCCAGCAGCTTACCTCGATATTTT
CASSLPRYF
>.|TRBV12-3/TRBV12-4|.|TRBJ2-3
TGTGCCAGCGGAACGGACAGAACAGATACGCAGTATTTT
CASGTDRTDTQYF
>.|TRBV24-1|.|TRBJ1-5
TGTGCCACCAGTGATTTGGGAGATAGCAATCAGCCCCAGCATTTT
CATSDLGDSNQPQHF
>.|TRBV6-6|few|TRBJ2-2
TGTGCCAGCATGTCTGAGGGTGCCGGGGAGCTGTTTTTT
CASMSEGAGELFF
>TRBD1|TRBV7-8|few|TRBJ1-6
TGTGCCAGCAGGACGGGACAGGGATTTAATTCACCCCTCCACTTT
CASRTGQGFNSPLHF
>TRBD2|TRBV11-2|few|TRBJ2-7
TGTGCCAGCGGACGAGGCGACGGGACTAGCGTAGACTACGAGCAGTACTTC
CASGRGDGTSVDYEQYF
>TRBD1|TRBV9|.|TRBJ2-5
TGTGCCAGCAGCGTAGACGAGACAGGGAAAGAGACCCAGTACTTC
CASSVDETGKETQYF
>.|TRBV7-9|few|TRBJ1-5
TGTGCCAGCAGCCGCGGGACACTAGGCAATCAGCCCCAGCATTTT
CASSRGTLGNQPQHF